What follows is one T cell receptor (beta chain) and its context. Sequencing used immunoSEQ multiplex PCR; TCRdb keeps in-frame clones, though not all of them. The data hold 140,000 or so clones, with roughly 85% observed a single time. This entry is derived from a study of blood T cell repertoires in COVID-19. Specimen: peripheral blood. The receptor was derived from a human donor with acute or convalescent COVID-19. The donor label of this sample is uncertain.

For the CDR3, the DNA is TGTGCCAGTAGTATCACGGGGAGACAGGAAAATCAGCCCCAGCATTTT. It is translated as CASSITGRQENQPQHF. J is TRBJ1-5 and V is TRBV19; perhaps TRBD1 as D (6 bases). The V gene lost 3 bases and the J gene lost 4 bases, with 16 bases spanning the gap. The CDR3 spans 16 residues. Germline V CDR1 and CDR2: LNHDA, SQIVND (reference sequence).